This T cell receptor beta chain was retrieved from a study of blood T cell repertoires in COVID-19 (dated by TCRdb to 2020 to 2022). Regarding the research as a whole: Collaborator samples came from the United States, Italy and Spain and covered acute and convalescent phases of COVID-19. The prospective study material was composed of cDNA or gDNA derived from T cells, B-cell-depleted T cells, or PBMCs. The sample metadata nearly always contained a de-identified subject ID, COVID-19 status, age in years and sex. The repertoires were released in a freely available public database intended as a resource for research on the immune response to SARS-CoV-2. The dataset comprised deeply sampled blood TCRbeta repertoires from subjects exposed to, actively infected with, or recovered from COVID-19. The samples were drawn from two sources: the first 160 participants of the ongoing ImmuneRACE study, and 1,254 subjects contributed by 6 global collaborators. Where available, HLA class I and class II types were taken from metadata supplied by the sample provider and were not determined by assay-based typing. Overall results and qualifications from the work: Clinical and demographic metadata were provided uncurated, with the amount varying by source and participant.

The immunoSEQ Assay, a bias-controlled multiplex PCR, was used to amplify TCRbeta CDR3 regions from genomic DNA. Under the source paper's analysis protocol: Within the assay, amplification of reference gene primers was used to estimate how many nucleated cells each sample contained. Sequence reads were collapsed and filtered to measure the absolute abundance of every unique TCRbeta CDR3 rearrangement. For each sample, productive Simpson clonality was calculated as the square root of Simpson's diversity index across productive rearrangements. TCRdb provides this immuneACCESS table in a form limited to in-frame rearrangements. Some clones are lacking; in checked studies, under half of them reflect an unresolved V gene, and why the rest are absent is not known. D and trimming were read from the DNA, whereas the V and J calls and clone size are those reported in that table. The sample table holds approximately 500,000 clones, of which 70% to 90% were seen once. Of the sample, roughly 3.1% falls within the top ten clones.

Comments on this clone: Its antigen specificity is not known. There are no base qualities to consult, and no much larger clone falls within one base.

Trimming at the junction amounts to 0 bases on V and 3 bases on J, and the germline ends lie 3 bases apart. As encoded in the germline V gene, CDR1 is SGHTA while CDR2 is FQGTGA. Measured from the cysteine to the phenylalanine, the CDR3 is 13 residues long. Only the CDR3 part of the read is kept: 39 bases, read in frame from the first base. Collaborating institutions collected whole blood in K2EDTA tubes following their own protocols. For TCRbeta analysis, collaborator samples were shipped as frozen whole blood, as isolated PBMCs, or as DNA extracted from either sample type. The sequence came from a human donor in a cohort sampled during active COVID-19. The source material was peripheral blood. The chain is made from TRBV7-3 and TRBJ2-1; no D segment can be confidently identified. The CDR3 reads CASSLTLYNEQFF. The nucleotide sequence reads as follows: TGTGCCAGCAGCTTAACACTCTACAATGAGCAGTTCTTC. Beyond the CDR3, the reference TRBV7-3 and TRBJ2-1 genes provide the residues; the full variable domain reads: GAGVSQTPSNKVTEKGKYVELRCDPISGHTALYWYRQSLGQGPEFLIYFQGTGAADDSGLPNDRFFAVRPEGSVSTLKIQRTERGDSAVYLCASSLTLYNEQFFGPGTRLTVL.